This entry lists 9 T cell receptor beta chains sequenced from one sample in a study of T-cell memory formation after mild COVID-19. TCRdb used MiXCR to reprocess the 5' RACE reads, holding one entry per CDR3 protein. The table lists 150,000 to 200,000 distinct CDR3 sequences, about 21% of them singletons, with around 23% in the top ten. Sequenced sample: PBMCs or a T cell subset sorted from them (not recorded which). Receptor source: an adult woman who had mild COVID-19 (a few samples of this study predate the infection). Cell type and time point are not known.

This sequence joins TRBV3-1 and TRBJ1-2; unclear D gene. Per germline, CDR1 LGHDT and CDR2 YNNKEL (reference sequence). The CDR3 is 16 amino acids. Deletions cut 3 bases from V and 4 bases from J, with 18 bases between. The CDR3 spells CASSHGADGIFYGYTF. CDR3 sequence (DNA): TGTGCCAGCAGCCACGGAGCCGACGGGATATTCTATGGCTACACCTTC. Looking up the rest from reference TRBV3-1 and TRBJ1-2 gives the full variable domain: DTAVSQTPKYLVTQMGNDKSIKCEQNLGHDTMYWYKQDSKKFLKIMFSYNNKELIINETVPNRFSPKSPDKAHLNLHINSLELGDSAVYFCASSHGADGIFYGYTFGSGTRLTVV.

This clonotype was detected a few times. The rearrangement uses TRBV29-1 and TRBJ2-7, with 8 bases matching TRBD1. CDR1 is SQVTM, CDR2 ANQGSEA, per germline. V shed 6 bases, J shed 3 bases, and the junction held 10 bases outside the gene matches. The CDR3 runs to 14 residues. The CDR3 spells CSVSGGESGYEQYF. In DNA, the CDR3 is TGCAGCGTCTCAGGGGGCGAGAGCGGCTACGAGCAGTACTTC.

The chain is built from TRBV24-1 and TRBJ2-5, with 9 nucleotides matching TRBD1. Germline-derived CDR1 and CDR2 are KGHDR and SFDVKD. CDR3 length: 15 amino acids. V lost 4 bases, J lost 1 base, and 3 bases stayed unmatched. The CDR3 region is CATSETTGGQETQYF. The DNA of the CDR3 is TGTGCCACCAGTGAAACGACAGGGGGCCAAGAGACCCAGTACTTC.

This clonotype was detected a few times. V and J are TRBV11-3 and TRBJ2-2; D gene unclear. The length of the CDR3 is 13 residues. Germline CDR1 reads SGHNT; CDR2 reads YENEEA. Trimming removed 0 bases from V and 7 bases from J, with 6 bases in between. The CDR3 region is CASSLEIVGELFF. CDR3 DNA: TGTGCCAGCAGCTTAGAAATCGTCGGGGAGCTGTTTTTT.

This clonotype was found a few times. CDR3 region: CSVTILAEPQDTQYF. CDR3 nucleotides: TGCAGCGTGACGATACTAGCGGAGCCTCAAGATACGCAGTATTTT. The chain carries TRBV29-1 and TRBJ2-3, with TRBD2 matching 8 bases. In germline, CDR1 is SQVTM, CDR2 ANQGSEA. Trimming cost V 6 bases and J 5 bases; bases outside gene matches: 13. The CDR3 length is 15 residues.

In its sample, this clonotype was seen a few times. The rearrangement uses TRBV7-8 and TRBJ2-3; perhaps TRBD1 as D (5 bases). Germline V lookup: CDR1 SGHVS, CDR2 FQNEAQ. This CDR3 contains 18 residues. Trimming shortened V by 2 bases and J by 0 bases, and 18 bases separated the two germline ends. The CDR3: CASSLFPEGAKSTDTQYF. In nucleotides, the CDR3 is TGTGCCAGCAGCTTATTCCCCGAAGGGGCAAAAAGCACAGATACGCAGTATTTT. Looking up the rest from reference TRBV7-8 and TRBJ2-3 gives the full variable domain: GAGVSQSPRYKVAKRGQDVALRCDPISGHVSLFWYQQALGQGPEFLTYFQNEAQLDKSGLPSDRFFAERPEGSVSTLKIQRTQQEDSAVYLCASSLFPEGAKSTDTQYFGPGTRLTVL.

This clonotype was recorded a few times. The gene calls are TRBV5-1 and TRBJ2-7; 14 positions match TRBD2. The germline gives CDR1 SGHRS, CDR2 YFSETQ. The CDR3 is 16 residues long. Losses at the gene ends were 6 bases for V and 5 bases for J; bases not matched to a gene: 10. DNA for the CDR3: TGCGCCAGCACTTCTCCGGGACTAGCGGGAGACAACGAGCAGTACTTC. It encodes CASTSPGLAGDNEQYF.

V and J are TRBV6-6 and TRBJ2-3; 13 positions agree with TRBD2. J gave up 2 bases and V 4 bases, and 6 bases lay outside the gene matches. Germline assignment: CDR1 MNHNY and CDR2 SVGAGI (reference sequence). This CDR3 has 17 amino acids. CDR3 in DNA: TGTGCCAGCAGTTCCGGACTAGCGGGGGCCCTCACAGATACGCAGTATTTT. It yields the protein CASSSGLAGALTDTQYF.

The genes are TRBV29-1 and TRBJ2-7; maybe TRBD2 (5 bases). The CDR3 is 13 amino acids. Per germline, CDR1 SQVTM and CDR2 ANQGSEA. V was clipped by 5 bases and J by 1 base, with 12 bases between them. The chain's CDR3 is CSVILEDSYEQYF. In nucleotides, the CDR3 is TGCAGCGTTATATTGGAGGATTCCTACGAGCAGTACTTC.